Listed here is a single TCR beta chain. Its target is not known. TCR beta CDR3 region amplification was performed from RNA transcripts. HTBI primers were employed in a first-round RT-PCR of the TCR CDR3. In TCRdb, the multiplex PCR reads were re-called with MiXCR into one record per CDR3 protein. The sample lists about 840,000 distinct CDR3 sequences, approximately 40% seen once, with 8.9% in the top ten. This CDR3 region has 18 residues. The V segment lost 5 bases and the J segment 2 bases; nucleotides outside the gene matches: 15. Per the germline V gene, CDR1 is SNHLY and CDR2 is FYNNEI. This sample was included in a study of T cells in Graves' hyperthyroidism and ophthalmopathy. Notes on the study in general: Blood also contained most expanded thyroid clonotypes above 0.001.

The chain recombines TRBV2 with TRBJ1-1, with 9 bases fitting TRBD1. Sequenced material: blood. The sequence was obtained from a young man with Graves' hyperthyroidism. The CDR3 protein is CASSRGDRVLRKNTEAFF. CDR3 nucleotide sequence: TGTGCCAGCAGTCGGGGGGACAGGGTCTTAAGGAAAAACACTGAAGCTTTCTTT. Looking up the rest from reference TRBV2 and TRBJ1-1 gives the full variable domain: EPEVTQTPSHQVTQMGQEVILRCVPISNHLYFYWYRQILGQKVEFLVSFYNNEISEKSEIFDDQFSVERPDGSNFTLKIRSTKLEDSAMYFCASSRGDRVLRKNTEAFFGQGTRLTVV.